The present T cell receptor beta chain was sequenced within a study of PD-1 blockade in classical Hodgkin lymphoma. Here immunoSEQ multiplex PCR was the method, and the copy in TCRdb shows in-frame clones only, minus some. The table includes around 66,000 clones, 70% to 75% detected once. On this clone: The antigen is not known.

Notes on the study in general: Significant TCR diversity gains by C4D1 occurred in CD4+ but not CD8+ cells.

Autologous stem cell transplantation was followed by relapse in every patient, and brentuximab vedotin exposure varied. Patients had relapsed/refractory classical Hodgkin lymphoma with complete response, partial response or progressive disease as best response. Trimming left V 0 bases short and J 0 bases short, with 7 bases between. The CDR3 has 14 amino acids. Germline lookup yields CDR1 SGHRS and CDR2 YFSETQ. This rearrangement joins TRBV5-1 to TRBJ2-7; D is unclear. The source of this sequence is a human donor with classical Hodgkin lymphoma. Sequencing was performed on peripheral blood mononuclear cells (PBMCs), taken before the second cycle of nivolumab. As DNA, the CDR3 is TGCGCCAGCAGCTTGGGACCTACCTCCTACGAGCAGTACTTC. It yields the protein CASSLGPTSYEQYF.